These 21 T cell receptor beta chains came from one sample sequenced in a study of shared clonotypes between healthy human individuals. Some clones are missing from TCRdb's copy, which holds only in-frame ones; the method was immunoSEQ multiplex PCR. The sample contains around 2.1 million clones, around 93% of which appear only once. The naive CD8 population came from CD45RO-negative cells selected for CCR7, without terminally differentiated effector memory CD45RA+ cells. Sequencing was carried out using naive CD8+ T cells from PBMCs. Source of these receptors: a young man in good health. Some clones in this sample may be carry-over from other donors' samples.

The chain is built from TRBV29-1 and TRBJ2-5, with 9 bases fitting TRBD2. The CDR3 runs to 12 residues. V was clipped by 7 bases and J by 3 bases; unmatched bases: 3. Germline CDR1 and CDR2: SQVTM and ANQGSEA. CDR3 bases: TGCAGCGGGGTAGCGGGAGAAGAGACCCAGTACTTC. It yields the protein CSGVAGEETQYF.

The chain is built from TRBV19 and TRBJ2-1; D ambiguous. This CDR3 contains 12 residues. With 1 base removed from V and 8 bases from J, the gap between germline ends came to 6 bases. Germline lookup yields CDR1 LNHDA and CDR2 SQIVND (reference sequence). The CDR3 DNA is TGTGCCAGTAGTATAGCCCCCCATGAGCAGTTCTTC. It specifies CASSIAPHEQFF. Variable domain in full (rest from reference TRBV19 and TRBJ2-1): DGGITQSPKYLFRKEGQNVTLSCEQNLNHDAMYWYRQDPGQGLRLIYYSQIVNDFQKGDIAEGYSVSREKKESFPLTVTSAQKNPTAFYLCASSIAPHEQFFGPGTRLTVL.

The chain couples TRBV9 to TRBJ2-3; D unresolved. Deletions cut 6 bases from V and 1 base from J, with 3 bases between. Germline lookup yields CDR1 SGDLS and CDR2 YYNGEE. This CDR3 is built from 11 residues. The CDR3 DNA is TGTGCCAGCAAGGGCACAGATACGCAGTATTTT. Translating it yields CASKGTDTQYF.

The sample holds one count of this clone. The V call is TRBV11-2, the J call TRBJ2-7; TRBD1 matches 8 bases. CDR3 size: 18 residues. Germline V lookup: CDR1 SGHAT, CDR2 FQNNGV. With V trimmed by 5 bases and J by 5 bases, 20 bases remained unmatched. The DNA for the CDR3 is TGTGCCAGCAGCGGGGTATGGAGTGGGCAGGGGGCCATCGACGAGCAGTACTTC. Amino acid sequence: CASSGVWSGQGAIDEQYF.

CDR3 sequence: CASSPTGLSYEQYF. CDR3 DNA: TGTGCCAGCAGCCCTACGGGACTATCCTACGAGCAGTACTTC. The chain joins TRBV5-4 to TRBJ2-7, with 7 bases that match TRBD2. The V gene end was trimmed by 4 bases and the J gene end by 1 base; junction bases not matched to a gene: 5. CDR3 length equals 14 residues. Germline V lookup: CDR1 SGHNT, CDR2 YYREEE (reference sequence).

This chain joins TRBV13 and TRBJ2-2; tentative D call: TRBD2 (5 bases). The V and J ends lost 0 bases and 1 base respectively, with 6 bases between them. CDR1 is PRHDT, CDR2 FYEKMQ, per germline (reference sequence). The length of the CDR3 is 15 residues. The CDR3, as DNA: TGTGCCAGCAGCTTAGGACTAGAGAACACCGGGGAGCTGTTTTTT. It codes for CASSLGLENTGELFF. Supplemented by reference TRBV13 and TRBJ2-2, the full variable domain reads AAGVIQSPRHLIKEKRETATLKCYPIPRHDTVYWYQQGPGQDPQFLISFYEKMQSDKGSIPDRFSAQQFSDYHSELNMSSLELGDSALYFCASSLGLENTGELFFGEGSRLTVL.

On this clone itself: This specimen includes other DNA sequences encoding the same CDR3. The chain recombines TRBV4-3 with TRBJ2-7, with D possibly TRBD2 on 6 matching bases. CDR1 is LGHNA, CDR2 YSLEER, per germline. V lost 0 bases to trimming and J lost 0 bases, with 9 bases between them. This CDR3 region has 15 residues. CDR3 residues: CASSQDAGISYEQYF. CDR3 nucleotides: TGCGCCAGCAGCCAAGACGCGGGGATCTCCTACGAGCAGTACTTC.

This chain connects TRBV7-8 to TRBJ2-3; perhaps TRBD2 as D (5 bases). CDR1 and CDR2 from the germline V gene are SGHVS and FQNEAQ. CDR3 length: 16 amino acids. The ends were cut back, 4 bases at V and 1 base at J, with 15 bases in the middle. CDR3 sequence (DNA): TGTGCCAGCAGCTCCGGGGAGTTCCCCCGCACAGATACGCAGTATTTT. Amino acids: CASSSGEFPRTDTQYF.

The J gene is TRBJ1-4, the V gene TRBV28, with D uncertain. Germline-derived CDR1 and CDR2 are MDHEN and SYDVKM. Trimming removed 5 bases at V and 4 bases at J, with 14 bases between. The CDR3 totals 15 residues. In DNA, the CDR3 is TGTGCCAGCAGTCCCCAGGAGGGTCTTAATGAAAAACTGTTTTTT. Translation: CASSPQEGLNEKLFF.

The chain links TRBV28 to TRBJ2-3; 7 nucleotides line up with TRBD1. V shed 5 bases, J shed 4 bases, and the junction held 9 bases outside the gene matches. Germline V gives CDR1 MDHEN, CDR2 SYDVKM. This CDR3 region has 15 residues. The CDR3 sequence is CASSPPDRAADTQYF. DNA for the CDR3: TGTGCCAGCAGTCCTCCTGACAGGGCCGCAGATACGCAGTATTTT.

As regards this clone: This sample also contains other DNA sequences that code for the same CDR3. The gene calls are TRBV27 and TRBJ2-1; D uncertain. V lost 2 bases, J lost 7 bases, and 6 bases lay in between. In germline, CDR1 is MNHEY, CDR2 SMNVEV (reference sequence). The CDR3 sequence is 12 residues long. The CDR3 coding sequence is TGTGCCAGCAGTTTACCTGGAAATGAGCAGTTCTTC. The encoded protein is CASSLPGNEQFF.

The chain couples TRBV7-3 to TRBJ2-5; 7 bases align to TRBD2. The V segment lost 2 bases and the J segment 4 bases; nucleotides outside the gene matches: 10. Germline CDR1 reads SGHTA; CDR2 reads FQGTGA. The CDR3 loop spans 16 amino acids. The CDR3 bases are TGTGCCAGCAGCTTATATGGGAGGGGTAGGGCAGAGACCCAGTACTTC. As protein: CASSLYGRGRAETQYF.

V is TRBV27 and J is TRBJ1-4, with TRBD1 matching over 10 bases. Germline CDR1 is MNHEY and CDR2 is SMNVEV (reference sequence). The CDR3 length is 18 residues. With 5 bases clipped from V and 0 bases from J, the junction kept 9 bases outside the gene matches. Here the CDR3 reads CASSPRTGGIPTNEKLFF. CDR3 sequence (DNA): TGTGCCAGCAGTCCTCGGACAGGGGGAATACCAACTAATGAAAAACTGTTTTTT.

This chain links TRBV7-9 with TRBJ2-1, with D maybe TRBD2 (5 bases). V lost 1 base to trimming and J lost 7 bases, with 11 bases between them. Germline-derived CDR1 and CDR2 are SEHNR and FQNEAQ (reference sequence). CDR3 length: 14 residues. In DNA, the CDR3 is TGTGCCAGCAGCTTAGTCCGGGGAAGGAATGAGCAGTTCTTC. Translated, it gives CASSLVRGRNEQFF.

The rearrangement uses TRBV9 and TRBJ2-1; 10 nucleotides line up with TRBD2. This CDR3 comprises 18 residues. The germline V gene has CDR1 SGDLS and CDR2 YYNGEE. The junction had 9 bases not matched to a gene; V was cut back by 0 bases and J by 3 bases. CDR3 protein: CASSVGLWLAGVYNEQFF. CDR3 coding DNA: TGTGCCAGCAGCGTAGGCTTGTGGCTAGCGGGGGTCTACAATGAGCAGTTCTTC.

This chain links TRBV12-5 with TRBJ1-1; no definite D call. The germline gives CDR1 LGHNT, CDR2 FRNRAP. V gave up 3 bases and J gave up 8 bases, with 10 bases separating them. The length of the CDR3 is 12 residues. CDR3 in DNA: TGTGCTAGTGGTTTTCGCCGGGGAGAAGCTTTCTTT. The encoded protein is CASGFRRGEAFF. Filled out from reference TRBV12-5 and TRBJ1-1, the complete variable domain reads DARVTQTPRHKVTEMGQEVTMRCQPILGHNTVFWYRQTMMQGLELLAYFRNRAPLDDSGMPKDRFSAEMPDATLATLKIQPSEPRDSAVYFCASGFRRGEAFFGQGTRLTVV.

The V and J genes are TRBV7-9 and TRBJ2-7; TRBD2 agrees at 10 bases. The V and J ends lost 5 bases and 3 bases, in that order; junction bases with no gene match: 7. Germline CDR1 SEHNR, CDR2 FQNEAQ (reference sequence). The CDR3 is 15 amino acids. The CDR3: CASSQTSGRVYEQYF. CDR3 sequence (DNA): TGTGCCAGCAGCCAGACCAGCGGGAGGGTCTACGAGCAGTACTTC.

The rearrangement joins TRBV29-1 to TRBJ1-2; D may be TRBD1 (6 bases). Trimming took off 5 bases at V and 2 bases at J, with 9 bases between the two ends. The germline V gene has CDR1 SQVTM and CDR2 ANQGSEA. There are 12 residues in the CDR3. As DNA, the CDR3 is TGCAGCGTTCCCACAGGGAACTATGGCTACACCTTC. Residues: CSVPTGNYGYTF. Full variable domain (outside the CDR3, taken from reference TRBV29-1 and TRBJ1-2): SAVISQKPSRDICQRGTSLTIQCQVDSQVTMMFWYRQQPGQSLTLIATANQGSEATYESGFVIDKFPISRPNLTFSTLTVSNMSPEDSSIYLCSVPTGNYGYTFGSGTRLTVV.

The V call is TRBV6-1, the J call TRBJ1-3; D remains unclear. Germline assignment: CDR1 MNHNS and CDR2 SASEGT. The germline V and J ends were trimmed by 6 bases and 0 bases, with 12 bases remaining between them. CDR3 size: 15 residues. CDR3 DNA sequence: TGTGCCAGCAGCACCGACACGAGCTCTGGAAACACCATATATTTT. Protein product: CASSTDTSSGNTIYF.

This sequence joins TRBV6-1 and TRBJ2-7, with 10 bases aligning to TRBD2. The ends lost 3 bases at V and 6 bases at J; junction bases unmatched: 5. Germline V lookup: CDR1 MNHNS, CDR2 SASEGT. The CDR3 contains 14 residues. CDR3 in amino acids: CASSDLAGEREQYF. CDR3 DNA sequence: TGTGCCAGCAGTGATCTAGCGGGGGAGCGCGAGCAGTACTTC.

The V and J genes are TRBV4-2 and TRBJ1-5; D ambiguous. V lost 0 bases, J lost 5 bases, and 17 bases lay in between. This CDR3 has 17 amino acids. CDR1 is LGHNA, CDR2 YNFKEQ, per germline. The CDR3 DNA follows: TGTGCCAGCAGCCAAGAGGAGGGCGCCATATCCTATCAGCCCCAGCATTTT. Translated, it gives CASSQEEGAISYQPQHF.